A selection of T cell receptor beta chains follows, all from one sample in a study of blood T cells in healthy people across ages. TCRdb recomputed calls from the 5' RACE reads with MiXCR, one row per CDR3 protein. The table records about 800,000 distinct CDR3 sequences, 20% to 30% of them present only once. In addition, the sample was reused for a study of T cells of mothers and their children.

Sequences were obtained from blood. All receptors derive from a boy aged 5-17 years in good health. Both conserved end residues are part of each CDR3.

J	V	CDR3
TRBJ1-4	TRBV14	CASSRELREKLFF
TRBJ2-3	TRBV6-2/TRBV6-3	CASSYGRLAGDTDTQYF
TRBJ1-1	TRBV6-5	CASSYTGNTEAFF
TRBJ1-2	TRBV3-1	CASSQDTTGHGYTF
TRBJ2-1	TRBV7-6	CASSSRGREKGNEQFF
NA	TRBV7-8	CASSTNRGNEQFF
TRBJ1-2	TRBV7-9	CASSPGDGGFGYTF
TRBJ1-2	TRBV20-1	CSARDRDSFNYGYTF
TRBJ2-5	TRBV4-1	CASSQESPGGSETQYF
TRBJ1-4	TRBV29-1	CSVDTQGDEKLFF
TRBJ1-5	TRBV20-1	CSARAKAPGLDQPQHF
TRBJ2-2	TRBV5-1	CASSLGSSGSSTGELFF
TRBJ2-7	TRBV7-9	CASSHRDRPYEQYF
TRBJ2-7	TRBV25-1	CASSDSGNPEQYF
TRBJ2-1	TRBV4-1	CASSQTDLAGGPAFF
TRBJ1-1	TRBV7-9	CASSSRLSTEAFF
TRBJ1-1	TRBV12-3/TRBV12-4	CASTPTGAGNTEAFF
TRBJ2-2	TRBV20-1	CSARTLWGGELFF
TRBJ2-7	TRBV7-2	CASSSGTGFYEQYF
TRBJ2-3	TRBV9	CASSVASGSADTQYF
TRBJ2-5	TRBV7-9	CASSLVVYQQETQYF
TRBJ1-4	TRBV9	CASSFASGEGEKLFF
TRBJ2-1	TRBV12-3/TRBV12-4	CASSPAGTAYNEQFF
TRBJ1-6	TRBV18	CASSPTGDSPLHF
TRBJ2-1	TRBV7-2	CASSLWGAQYLSSYNEQFF
TRBJ2-1	TRBV5-1	CASSLVLSRGNEQFF
TRBJ1-2	TRBV11-2	CASSLGGRGGYTF
TRBJ2-1	TRBV12-3/TRBV12-4	CASSLGVDSSYNEQFF
TRBJ2-1	TRBV27	CASSSLPGQGYNEQFF
NA	TRBV28	CASSGLAGFYEQYF
TRBJ1-1	TRBV20-1	CSAREPNTEAFF
NA	TRBV28	CASSPGRTVNEQYF
TRBJ2-3	TRBV7-9	CASSPDRMFTDTQYF
TRBJ1-2	TRBV12-3/TRBV12-4	CASSFRATNYGYTF
TRBJ2-1	TRBV6-1	CASSSTVSYNEQFF
TRBJ2-3	TRBV28	CASSRRGETDTQYF
TRBJ2-7	TRBV28	CASSLFGGSASHLSYEQYF